This T cell receptor (beta chain) came from a study of T-cell reconstitution after alpha-beta-depleted transplantation in children (dated by TCRdb to about 2016). About the investigation overall: The study quantitatively tracked T-cell immune reconstitution after TCRalphabeta/CD19-depleted allogeneic hematopoietic cell transplantation in children using TCR repertoire profiling.

V is cut back by 6 bases and J by 1 base, with 2 bases in the junction unmatched. Inclusive of the bounding cysteine and phenylalanine, the CDR3 is 13 residues long. Kept here is only the CDR3 DNA, which spans 39 bases and is read in frame from base 1. This clonotype was found many times. The specificity of this receptor is unknown. No base-level quality is on record; no much larger clone is a single base apart. The library was obtained by PCR. Sequencing relied on an Illumina HiSeq 2500. TCR library preparation used molecular barcoding, with unique molecular identifiers applied to normalize quantification of the TCRbeta repertoire. The raw public data were reprocessed by TCRdb itself: fastp quality trimming at Q25, MiXCR clonotype calling, in-frame beta chains only. Identical CDR3 proteins give one entry, which carries the most common genes and DNA. This sample lists 150,000 to 250,000 distinct CDR3 sequences; approximately 14% were detected once. Approximately 13% of the sample is held by the ten biggest clonotypes.

The source is a human donor who donated a stem cell graft to a child with acute lymphoblastic leukemia. The chain uses TRBV12-3 or TRBV12-4 and TRBJ2-5; 7 junctional bases match TRBD1. Source: PBMCs from the stem cell graft donor, taken from the stem cell graft. CDR3 protein: CASSGTVQETQYF. The DNA reads TGTGCCAGCAGCGGGACAGTCCAAGAGACCCAGTACTTC.